This T cell receptor (beta chain) was recorded in a study of shared clonotypes between healthy human individuals (dated by TCRdb to about 2020). Regarding the study in general: The cohort comprised a couple of women and a few men aged 18 to 49 years. To estimate repertoire size and how much clonotypes are shared between individuals, the study performed deep sequencing of blood TCR repertoires from five healthy adults. Libraries were prepared and TCR repertoires were sequenced by different laboratories using diverse techniques, in order to increase sequencing depth and limit assay-specific biases. Leukapheresis yielded between about 0.9 and 9.5 billion PBMCs per donor. Paper-wide results and their limitations: Pairwise subsampling indicated that sequencing depth was expected to affect the degree of clonotype sharing among donors. Sampling was limited to blood, and TCR repertoires in tissue likely differ from TCR repertoires in blood. Because the study included a small number of donors, the genetic and exposure-history diversity represented was limited.

This clone was detected only a few times. Its antigen remains undetermined. One base away there is no much larger clone; base qualities are not given. The junction shows trimming of 5 bases on V and 6 bases on J, plus 14 bases between the germline ends. The germline V gene supplies CDR1 SGHTA and CDR2 FQGTGA. The CDR3 covers 13 residues, taking in both the cysteine and the phenylalanine. Of the read, only the CDR3 DNA is kept; its 39 bases are in frame from base 1. Using the deep immunoSEQ assay, multiplex PCR amplified TCR CDR3 regions from genomic DNA. Extracted genomic DNA from each cell subset was spread evenly across all wells of several immunoSEQ 96-well plates, with each plate serving as a replicate. For unsorted PBMC, about 270 ng of genomic DNA, equivalent to 30,000 to 35,000 T cell genomes, went into each replicate PCR. Ten immunoSEQ deep assay plates were used to sequence unsorted PBMC genomic DNA. Purified libraries were quantified with a Qubit 3.0 fluorometer, sized on a Bioanalyzer 2100, and re-quantified with the KAPA Library Quantification kit. Every immunoSEQ 96-well plate was sequenced on a separate single-read 150-cycle Illumina NextSeq 550 flow cell. From the authors' description of their analysis: Because the immunoSEQ output held only junctional sequences and lacked quality scores, the filtering could not match the filtering applied to full-length reads. Sequences were annotated with PyIR, a Python wrapper for IgBLAST v1.9, and V/J genes and CDR3 were assigned using IMGT germline references. Reads with weak V/J assignments (E-value above 1e-6), missing CDR3, stop codons, out-of-frame junctions, or ambiguous translated residues were removed. V3J clonotypes were defined by identical inferred V gene, J gene, and CDR3 amino acid sequence. The percentage overlap between two repertoires was calculated by dividing the number of shared unique clonotypes by the size of the smaller repertoire. RTK rarefaction, the Chao1 estimator, and Recon v2.1 estimates of unobserved clonotypes were used to assess repertoire richness. Not all clones reach the TCRdb copy of this immuneACCESS table, which keeps in-frame sequences only. Checked studies attribute under half of the gap to unresolved V genes and leave the rest unexplained. D and trimming were read from the DNA, whereas the V and J calls and clone size are those reported in that table. The sample includes about 450,000 clones, with about 85% observed a single time. The ten largest make up approximately 13% of the sample.

Donors were healthy HIV-negative adults with no recently reported acute infections or vaccinations. Only Caucasian adults living in Nashville, Tennessee, USA were represented among the donors. For unsorted samples, around 85 million PBMCs were counted, and genomic DNA was extracted using the QIAamp DNA Blood Mini kit. Blood was collected by leukapheresis, and PBMCs were isolated by Ficoll-Histopaque density gradient centrifugation and then cryopreserved in liquid nitrogen vapor phase. The chain is encoded by TRBV7-3 joined to TRBJ2-7; the D segment cannot be called with confidence. The sample consisted of PBMCs. The source of this sequence is a woman aged 40 to 50 in good health. Some clones in this sample may be carry-over from other donors' samples. The nucleotide sequence reads as follows: TGTGCCAGCAGCCCCTCGAACACCGGCGAGCAGTACTTC. This gives the protein CASSPSNTGEQYF.